These T cell receptor beta chains were read from a single sample in a study of shared clonotypes between healthy human individuals. Generated by immunoSEQ multiplex PCR, the TCRdb table keeps only in-frame clones and is missing some. The repertoire holds around 100,000 clones, with just over 65% as singletons. Sequenced input: memory CD8+ T cells sorted from blood. These receptors all come from a woman aged 25 to 39 in good health. Each CDR3 is given with its conserved first and last residue. The D gene is left open where the match is weak.

V,J,D,DNA,CDR3
TRBV6-1,TRBJ2-1,TRBD2,TGTGCCAGCAGACCGAGCGGGAGTGGTAGGAATGAGCAGTTCTTC,CASRPSGSGRNEQFF
TRBV10-3,TRBJ1-2,TRBD1,TGTGCCATCAGTGAGCCGGACAGGGCCTCTAACTATGGCTACACCTTC,CAISEPDRASNYGYTF
TRBV27,TRBJ1-2,.,TGTGCCAGCAGTCCTTCAGTCCTTAACTATGGCTACACCTTC,CASSPSVLNYGYTF
TRBV7-3,TRBJ2-1,TRBD1,TGTGCCAGCAGCATGGGCCCAGGGGGCCCTTACAATGAGCAGTTCTTC,CASSMGPGGPYNEQFF
TRBV19,TRBJ2-7,.,TGTGCCAGCGCGATGGGCCTAGGCGAGCAGTACTTC,CASAMGLGEQYF
TRBV4-1,TRBJ2-7,TRBD2,TGCGCCAGCAGCCAAGTAGCGGGAGGGTACGAGCAGTACTTC,CASSQVAGGYEQYF
TRBV19,TRBJ2-7,.,TGTGCCAGTAGTATTAGGGACCGATCCTACGAGCAGTACTTC,CASSIRDRSYEQYF
TRBV7-9,TRBJ2-7,TRBD2,TGTGCCAGCAGCCCTCGGGACTACCCGATCTACGAGCAGTACTTC,CASSPRDYPIYEQYF
TRBV28,TRBJ1-2,.,TGTGCCAGCAGCCCTATGACACGGCATGGCTACACCTTC,CASSPMTRHGYTF
TRBV29-1,TRBJ2-1,TRBD2,TGCAGCGTTGGGGCGGGAGAAAATGAGCAGTTCTTC,CSVGAGENEQFF